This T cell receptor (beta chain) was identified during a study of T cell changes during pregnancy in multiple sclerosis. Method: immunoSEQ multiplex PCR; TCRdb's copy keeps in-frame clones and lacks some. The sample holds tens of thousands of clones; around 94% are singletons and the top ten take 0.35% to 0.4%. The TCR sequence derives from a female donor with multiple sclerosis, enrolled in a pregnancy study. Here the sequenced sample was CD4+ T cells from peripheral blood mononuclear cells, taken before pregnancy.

The CDR3 sequence is CASSWAAAVGGELFF. The CDR3 DNA sequence: TGTGCCAGCAGTTGGGCGGCAGCGGTCGGCGGGGAGCTGTTTTTT. The chain uses TRBV6-5 and TRBJ2-2; D is perhaps TRBD2 (5 bases). Germline CDR1 and CDR2: MNHEY and SVGAGI. Trimming left V 4 bases short and J 7 bases short, with 16 bases between. The length of the CDR3 is 15 residues.